Listed here are 31 T cell receptor beta chains from one sample, sequenced in a study of CD8 T cells in Susac syndrome. RNA in amounts of about 0.5 to 1 ug was reverse transcribed with random hexamers. In TCRdb, the immunoSEQ multiplex PCR reads were re-called with MiXCR into one record per CDR3 protein. The repertoire holds some 400,000 distinct CDR3 sequences, with around 85% as singletons. Material: CD8+ T cells from PBMCs. These receptors came from a human donor with multiple sclerosis.

In this sample, this clonotype turned up a few times. The rearrangement links TRBV27 to TRBJ2-7; no clear D. Germline V gene sequence: CDR1 MNHEY, CDR2 SMNVEV (reference sequence). V was cut by 3 bases and J by 3 bases, with 9 bases left in between. The CDR3 is 13 residues long. The CDR3 DNA is TGTGCCAGCAGTTTTGGCGAGTACTACGAGCAGTACTTC. This encodes CASSFGEYYEQYF.

The chain combines TRBV5-5 with TRBJ1-1; D remains unclear. The germline V gene has CDR1 SGHKS and CDR2 YYEKEE (reference sequence). The CDR3 is 15 amino acids. The V and J ends lost 3 bases and 4 bases respectively, with 16 bases between them. The CDR3 region is CASSWEIERGTEAFF. The CDR3 DNA reads as TGTGCCAGCAGCTGGGAAATCGAGCGGGGCACTGAAGCTTTCTTT.

This chain uses TRBV7-8 with TRBJ2-5; D is possibly TRBD2 (6 bases). The CDR3 is made up of 16 amino acids. V dropped 5 bases and J dropped 2 bases, with 18 bases sitting between them. CDR1 and CDR2 from the germline V gene are SGHVS and FQNEAQ. CDR3 sequence: CASSRGLTRLQETQYF. For the CDR3, the DNA is TGTGCCAGCAGCCGGGGATTGACTAGATTACAAGAGACCCAGTACTTC.

The rearrangement uses TRBV11-2 and TRBJ2-5; 7 bases align to TRBD1. This CDR3 is built from 16 residues. The V gene's germline CDR1 is SGHAT and CDR2 FQNNGV. The junction had 12 bases not matched to a gene; V was cut back by 4 bases and J by 4 bases. CDR3 protein: CASSSQTGLDGETQYF. Here the CDR3 DNA reads TGTGCCAGCAGCTCCCAGACAGGGTTGGATGGAGAGACCCAGTACTTC.

This clonotype was observed a few times. The rearrangement uses TRBV27 and TRBJ2-7; the D is unclear. With 0 bases removed from V and 3 bases from J, the gap between germline ends came to 6 bases. Germline V lookup: CDR1 MNHEY, CDR2 SMNVEV (reference sequence). The CDR3 is made up of 13 amino acids. The CDR3: CASSLSVFYEQYF. The CDR3 nucleotides read TGTGCCAGCAGTTTATCAGTTTTCTACGAGCAGTACTTC.

The chain combines TRBV7-9 with TRBJ2-3, with a weak D call TRBD2 (6 bases). The CDR3 covers 15 residues. V lost 5 bases, J lost 2 bases, and 14 bases lay in between. Germline CDR1 and CDR2: SEHNR and FQNEAQ (reference sequence). CDR3 nucleotides: TGTGCCAGCAGCCGAGGGACTTTTGACACAGATACGCAGTATTTT. Residues: CASSRGTFDTDTQYF.

This clonotype was recorded a few times. This chain joins TRBV6-2 or TRBV6-3 and TRBJ1-5, with TRBD1 matching over 7 bases. The germline CDR1 and CDR2 sequences are MNHEY and SVGEGT. J was trimmed by 0 bases and V by 8 bases; bases with no gene match: 1. CDR3 length: 13 residues. The CDR3 sequence is CASGQVSNQPQHF. CDR3 nucleotide sequence: TGTGCCAGCGGACAGGTTAGCAATCAGCCCCAGCATTTT.

The CDR3, as DNA: TGTGCCTGGAGTGCCCGGGACAGCTCCTACGAGCAGTACTTC. Translating gives CAWSARDSSYEQYF. This chain uses TRBV30 with TRBJ2-7, with TRBD1 identical over 7 bases. The trim removed 1 base at V and 0 bases at J, leaving 3 bases unmatched. The CDR3 runs to 14 residues. CDR1 and CDR2 from the germline V gene are GTSNPN and SVGIG (reference sequence).

The rearrangement joins TRBV29-1 to TRBJ2-2, with 11 bases matching TRBD2. The CDR3 runs to 15 residues. In germline, CDR1 is SQVTM, CDR2 ANQGSEA. J lost 4 bases, V lost 2 bases, and 3 bases had no gene match. CDR3 amino acids: CSVELSGRATGELFF. CDR3 DNA sequence: TGCAGCGTTGAACTTAGCGGGAGGGCCACCGGGGAGCTGTTTTTT.

This chain uses TRBV7-9 with TRBJ1-1; 8 bases agree with TRBD1. The CDR3 length is 16 residues. Germline CDR1 reads SEHNR; CDR2 reads FQNEAQ (reference sequence). With 2 bases clipped from V and 0 bases from J, the junction kept 5 bases outside the gene matches. This CDR3 is CASSLPTGDLNTEAFF. The CDR3 DNA sequence: TGTGCCAGCAGCTTACCGACAGGGGACTTGAACACTGAAGCTTTCTTT.

This clonotype was detected only once. The CDR3 protein is CASSEPGGPEAFF. The DNA of the CDR3 is TGTGCCAGCAGTGAGCCAGGGGGGCCTGAAGCTTTCTTT. The V gene is TRBV2, the J gene TRBJ1-1; 7 nucleotides line up with TRBD1. J lost 6 bases, V lost 3 bases, and 4 bases had no gene match. Germline V gene lookup returns CDR1 SNHLY and CDR2 FYNNEI. The CDR3 is 13 amino acids.

This chain joins TRBV9 and TRBJ1-1; 7 positions agree with TRBD1. The germline gives CDR1 SGDLS, CDR2 YYNGEE. The CDR3 has 14 amino acids. V was pared by 3 bases and J by 2 bases, with 4 bases of the junction left unmatched. The CDR3 DNA sequence: TGTGCCAGCAGCGGACAGGGTTTCAACACTGAAGCTTTCTTT. Protein product: CASSGQGFNTEAFF.

The CDR3 region has the DNA TGTGCCAGCAGCTTAGATACCAGCCAGTATAATTCACCCCTCCACTTT. It encodes CASSLDTSQYNSPLHF. The chain recombines TRBV11-2 with TRBJ1-6; D is undetermined. With 0 bases removed from V and 4 bases from J, the gap between germline ends came to 10 bases. The CDR3 covers 16 residues. Germline loops: CDR1 SGHAT, CDR2 FQNNGV.

V gene TRBV11-1 combines with J gene TRBJ2-3, with D perhaps assigned TRBD1 or TRBD2 (6 bases each). Germline V lookup: CDR1 SGHAT, CDR2 FQDESV (reference sequence). Deletions cut 2 bases from V and 3 bases from J, with 9 bases between. The CDR3 has 14 residues. The CDR3: CASSLTGATDTQYF. The CDR3 nucleotides are TGTGCCAGCAGCTTAACGGGGGCAACAGATACGCAGTATTTT.

This clonotype was detected only once. The genes are TRBV7-9 and TRBJ1-1; D possibly corresponds to TRBD1 (6 bases). Germline CDR1 is SEHNR and CDR2 is FQNEAQ (reference sequence). This CDR3 contains 12 residues. V dropped 11 bases and J dropped 5 bases, with 15 bases sitting between them. CDR3 DNA: TGTGCCGCCCGGGACATAGAGACTGAAGCTTTCTTT. Its protein product is CAARDIETEAFF.

Concerning this clonotype: Because it lacks the conserved phenylalanine or tryptophan at the end, this CDR3 is likely a read error. This sequence joins TRBV3-1 and TRBJ2-1; 11 nucleotides match TRBD2. The CDR3 spans 18 residues. V shed 1 base and J 2 bases; nucleotides not matched to a gene: 7. Per germline, CDR1 LGHDT and CDR2 YNNKEL (reference sequence). This CDR3 reads CASSQGPSGGSTYNEQFL. DNA of the CDR3: TGTGCCAGCAGCCAAGGGCCTAGCGGGGGGTCAACCTACAATGAGCAGTTCCTC.

J is TRBJ2-3 and V is TRBV4-1; D may be TRBD2 (7 bases). This CDR3 spans 16 amino acids. Germline CDR1 MGHRA, CDR2 YSYEKL. Trimming cost V 1 base and J 7 bases, with 18 bases left between them. CDR3 nucleotide sequence: TGCGCCAGCAGCCAAGCTCCGGGGGGCGAAGACCATACGCAGTATTTT. This gives the protein CASSQAPGGEDHTQYF.

V and J are TRBV7-6 and TRBJ2-5, with D perhaps matching TRBD2 (6 bases). The V and J ends lost 3 bases and 4 bases respectively, with 12 bases between them. Germline assignment: CDR1 SGHVS and CDR2 FNYEAQ. The CDR3 runs to 14 residues. The CDR3 is CASSLTGGSETQYF. CDR3 nucleotide sequence: TGTGCCAGCAGCTTGACCGGAGGGTCAGAGACCCAGTACTTC.

V usage is TRBV4-1 and J usage is TRBJ2-7, with no clear D. The CDR3 runs 16 residues. Per the germline V gene, CDR1 is MGHRA and CDR2 is YSYEKL. Trimming stripped 0 bases from V and 3 bases from J, with 15 bases between. In DNA, the CDR3 is TGCGCCAGCAGCCAAGATAGTGATCCGGGTTACTACGAGCAGTACTTC. This translates into CASSQDSDPGYYEQYF.

The rearrangement links TRBV6-2 or TRBV6-3 to TRBJ2-7, with 9 positions matching TRBD2. The J segment lost 4 bases and the V segment lost 5 bases, leaving 6 bases of the junction unmatched. This CDR3 comprises 14 residues. Germline V gives CDR1 MNHEY, CDR2 SVGEGT. The CDR3 DNA reads as TGTGCCAGCAGTGTTAGGCTAGCGGGATACGAGCAGTACTTC. It yields the protein CASSVRLAGYEQYF.

This sequence joins TRBV27 and TRBJ2-2; D unresolved. V lost 3 bases and J lost 3, with 11 bases in between. This CDR3 comprises 15 residues. Germline V gene data show CDR1 as MNHEY and CDR2 as SMNVEV (reference sequence). CDR3: CASSFSRAYTGELFF. In DNA, the CDR3 is TGTGCCAGCAGTTTTTCCCGGGCTTACACCGGGGAGCTGTTTTTT.

The chain is built from TRBV20-1 and TRBJ2-5; TRBD1 or TRBD2 may be the D gene (6 bases each). Germline loops: CDR1 DFQATT, CDR2 SNEGSKA (reference sequence). This CDR3 contains 16 residues. V was pared by 2 bases and J by 5 bases, with 21 bases between. The CDR3 sequence: CSARRGEGGTWETQYF. The CDR3 nucleotides read TGCAGTGCTAGACGAGGGGAAGGGGGGACCTGGGAGACCCAGTACTTC.

The rearrangement uses TRBV6-1 and TRBJ2-4; 7 positions agree with TRBD2. The ends lost 5 bases at V and 8 bases at J; junction bases unmatched: 3. The CDR3 has 12 amino acids. Germline assignment: CDR1 MNHNS and CDR2 SASEGT. The CDR3 is CASSSREDIQYF. The CDR3 DNA follows: TGTGCCAGCAGTTCCCGGGAGGACATTCAGTACTTC.

The V call is TRBV6-5, the J call TRBJ1-6; D unclear. In germline, CDR1 is MNHEY, CDR2 SVGAGI. V was clipped by 2 bases and J by 6 bases, with 8 bases between them. The CDR3 extends over 14 amino acids. CDR3 DNA sequence: TGTGCCAGCAGTTACGGGCAGCTTAATTCACCCCTCCACTTT. Its translation is CASSYGQLNSPLHF.

The J gene is TRBJ2-1, the V gene TRBV20-1, with a possible D match to TRBD2 (6 bases). Germline CDR1 and CDR2: DFQATT and SNEGSKA (reference sequence). This CDR3 spans 14 amino acids. The V and J ends lost 5 bases and 4 bases respectively, with 15 bases between them. In DNA form, the CDR3 reads TGCAGTGCTGAGGCCGGGACTTCTTACAATGAGCAGTTCTTC. It specifies CSAEAGTSYNEQFF.

The chain couples TRBV5-4 to TRBJ2-5; TRBD1 matches 8 bases. Germline values: CDR1 SGHNT, CDR2 YYREEE (reference sequence). The length of the CDR3 is 15 residues. V trimming: 4 bases; J trimming: 3 bases; junction bases outside the gene matches: 8. This chain's CDR3 is CASSLGRGPKETQYF. The CDR3 nucleotides are TGTGCCAGCAGCCTGGGCAGGGGGCCTAAAGAGACCCAGTACTTC. The variable domain in full, with the rest retrieved from reference TRBV5-4 and TRBJ2-5, is ETGVTQSPTHLIKTRGQQVTLRCSSQSGHNTVSWYQQALGQGPQFIFQYYREEENGRGNFPPRFSGLQFPNYSSELNVNALELDDSALYLCASSLGRGPKETQYFGPGTRLLVL.

The chain joins TRBV19 to TRBJ2-2, with D possibly being TRBD2 (7 bases). The germline V and J ends were trimmed by 7 bases and 4 bases, with 13 bases remaining between them. The CDR3 is 14 amino acids. CDR1 LNHDA and CDR2 SQIVND come from the germline V gene (reference sequence). Here the CDR3 DNA reads TGTGCCAGTATTCAAGGGGGGGGCACCGGGGAGCTGTTTTTT. Protein sequence: CASIQGGGTGELFF.

The count of this clonotype is one. The chain employs TRBV19 and TRBJ2-5, with a weak D call TRBD2 (5 bases). The V end was cut by 3 bases, the J end by 1 base, with 12 bases between. This CDR3 is 15 amino acids long. Germline V gene lookup returns CDR1 LNHDA and CDR2 SQIVND (reference sequence). The CDR3 sequence: CASSIHGELQETQYF. CDR3 DNA: TGTGCCAGTAGTATCCATGGGGAGCTCCAAGAGACCCAGTACTTC.

In its sample, this clonotype was seen once. This sequence joins TRBV12-5 and TRBJ1-1, with D hard to call. Trimming took 3 bases from V and 1 from J, leaving 12 bases between them. The germline CDR1 and CDR2 sequences are LGHNT and FRNRAP. The CDR3 has 15 amino acids. As DNA, the CDR3 is TGTGCTAGTGGTTTTACCGGCAGACCGAACACTGAAGCTTTCTTT. The encoded protein is CASGFTGRPNTEAFF.

This chain links TRBV6-5 with TRBJ2-6; 8 positions match TRBD1. Trimming at V came to 0 bases and at J to 2 bases, leaving 12 bases not matched to a gene. Germline CDR1 and CDR2: MNHEY and SVGAGI. The CDR3 is 20 residues long. CDR3 loop: CASSYSSPGQELTGANVLTF. The CDR3 DNA reads TGTGCCAGCAGTTACTCTTCTCCGGGACAGGAATTAACTGGGGCCAACGTCCTGACTTTC.

The CDR3 protein is CASSERRGLAGEYTDTQYF. Here the CDR3 DNA reads TGTGCCAGCAGTGAAAGGAGGGGGCTAGCGGGGGAGTACACAGATACGCAGTATTTT. The chain employs TRBV6-1 and TRBJ2-3; 10 bases are shared with TRBD2. The V gene end was trimmed by 2 bases and the J gene end by 2 bases; junction bases not matched to a gene: 13. The CDR3 contains 19 residues. Germline CDR1 reads MNHNS; CDR2 reads SASEGT.